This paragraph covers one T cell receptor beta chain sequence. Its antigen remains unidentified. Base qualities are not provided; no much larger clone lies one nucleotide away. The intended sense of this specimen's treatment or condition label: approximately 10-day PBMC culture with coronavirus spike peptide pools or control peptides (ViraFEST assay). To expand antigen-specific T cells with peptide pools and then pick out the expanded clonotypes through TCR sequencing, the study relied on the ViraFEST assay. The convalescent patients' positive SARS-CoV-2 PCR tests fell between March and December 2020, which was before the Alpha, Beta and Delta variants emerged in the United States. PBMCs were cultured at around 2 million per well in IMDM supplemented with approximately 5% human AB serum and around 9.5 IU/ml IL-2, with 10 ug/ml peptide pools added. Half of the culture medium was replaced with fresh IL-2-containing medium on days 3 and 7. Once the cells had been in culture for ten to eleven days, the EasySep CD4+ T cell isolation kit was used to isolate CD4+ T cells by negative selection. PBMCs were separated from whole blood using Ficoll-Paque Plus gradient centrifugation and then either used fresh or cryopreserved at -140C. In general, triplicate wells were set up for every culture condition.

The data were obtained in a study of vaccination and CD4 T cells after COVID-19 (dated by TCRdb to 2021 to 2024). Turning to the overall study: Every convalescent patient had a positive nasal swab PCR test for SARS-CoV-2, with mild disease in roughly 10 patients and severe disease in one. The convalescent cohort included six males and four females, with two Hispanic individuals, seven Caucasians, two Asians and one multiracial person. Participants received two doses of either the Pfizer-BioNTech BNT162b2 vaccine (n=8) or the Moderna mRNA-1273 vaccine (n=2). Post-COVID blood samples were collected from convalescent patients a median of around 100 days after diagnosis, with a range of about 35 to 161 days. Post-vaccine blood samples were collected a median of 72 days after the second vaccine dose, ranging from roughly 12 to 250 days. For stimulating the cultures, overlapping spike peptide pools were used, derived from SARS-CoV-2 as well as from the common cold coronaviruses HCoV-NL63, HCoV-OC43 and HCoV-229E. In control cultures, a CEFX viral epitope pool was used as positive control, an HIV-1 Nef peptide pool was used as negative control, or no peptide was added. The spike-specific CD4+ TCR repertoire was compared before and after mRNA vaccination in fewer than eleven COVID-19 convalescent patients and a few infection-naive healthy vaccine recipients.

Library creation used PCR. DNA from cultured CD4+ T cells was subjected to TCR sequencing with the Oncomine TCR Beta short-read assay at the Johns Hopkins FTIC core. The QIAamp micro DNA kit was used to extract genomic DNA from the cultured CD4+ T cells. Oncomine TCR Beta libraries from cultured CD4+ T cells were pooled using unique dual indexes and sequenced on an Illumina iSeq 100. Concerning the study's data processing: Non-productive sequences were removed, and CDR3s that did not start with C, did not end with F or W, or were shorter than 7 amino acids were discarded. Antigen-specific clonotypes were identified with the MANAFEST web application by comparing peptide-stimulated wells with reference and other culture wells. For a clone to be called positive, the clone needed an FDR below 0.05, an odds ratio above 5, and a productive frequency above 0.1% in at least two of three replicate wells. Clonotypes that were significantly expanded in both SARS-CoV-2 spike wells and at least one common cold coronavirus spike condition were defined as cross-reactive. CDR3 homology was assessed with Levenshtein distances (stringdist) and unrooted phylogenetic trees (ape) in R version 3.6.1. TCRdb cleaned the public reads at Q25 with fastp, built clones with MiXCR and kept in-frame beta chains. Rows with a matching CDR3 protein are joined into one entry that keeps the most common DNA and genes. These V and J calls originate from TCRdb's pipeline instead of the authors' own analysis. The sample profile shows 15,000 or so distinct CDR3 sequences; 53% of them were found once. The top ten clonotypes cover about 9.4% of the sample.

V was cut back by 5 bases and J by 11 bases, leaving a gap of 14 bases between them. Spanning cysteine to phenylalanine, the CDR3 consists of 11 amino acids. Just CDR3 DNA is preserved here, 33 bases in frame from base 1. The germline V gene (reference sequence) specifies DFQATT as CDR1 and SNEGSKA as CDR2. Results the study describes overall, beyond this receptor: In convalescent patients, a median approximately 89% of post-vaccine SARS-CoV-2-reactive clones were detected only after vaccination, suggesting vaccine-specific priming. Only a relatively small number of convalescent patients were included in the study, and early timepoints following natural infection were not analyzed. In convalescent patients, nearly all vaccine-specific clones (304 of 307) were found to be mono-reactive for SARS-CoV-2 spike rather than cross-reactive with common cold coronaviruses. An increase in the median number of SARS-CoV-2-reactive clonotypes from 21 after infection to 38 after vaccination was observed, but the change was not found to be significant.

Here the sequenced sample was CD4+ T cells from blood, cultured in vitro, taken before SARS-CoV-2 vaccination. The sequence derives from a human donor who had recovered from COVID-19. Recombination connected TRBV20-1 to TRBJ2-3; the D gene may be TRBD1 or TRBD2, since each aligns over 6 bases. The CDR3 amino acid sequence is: CSAVNRDLQYF. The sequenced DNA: TGCAGTGCTGTCAACAGGGACTTGCAGTATTTT.